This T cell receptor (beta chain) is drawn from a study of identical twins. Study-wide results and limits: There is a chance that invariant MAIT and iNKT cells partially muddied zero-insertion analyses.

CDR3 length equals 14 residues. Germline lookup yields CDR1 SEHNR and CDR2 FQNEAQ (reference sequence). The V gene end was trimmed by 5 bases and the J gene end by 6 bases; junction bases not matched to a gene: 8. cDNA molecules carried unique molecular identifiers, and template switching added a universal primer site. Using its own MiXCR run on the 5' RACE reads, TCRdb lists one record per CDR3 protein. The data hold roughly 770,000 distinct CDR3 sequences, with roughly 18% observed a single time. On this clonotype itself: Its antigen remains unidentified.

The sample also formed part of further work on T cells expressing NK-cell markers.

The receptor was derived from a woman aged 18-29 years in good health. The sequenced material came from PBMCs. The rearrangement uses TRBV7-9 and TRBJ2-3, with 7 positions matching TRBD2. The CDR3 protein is CASSPKAGLDTQYF. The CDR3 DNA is TGTGCCAGCAGCCCCAAAGCGGGACTGGATACGCAGTATTTT.